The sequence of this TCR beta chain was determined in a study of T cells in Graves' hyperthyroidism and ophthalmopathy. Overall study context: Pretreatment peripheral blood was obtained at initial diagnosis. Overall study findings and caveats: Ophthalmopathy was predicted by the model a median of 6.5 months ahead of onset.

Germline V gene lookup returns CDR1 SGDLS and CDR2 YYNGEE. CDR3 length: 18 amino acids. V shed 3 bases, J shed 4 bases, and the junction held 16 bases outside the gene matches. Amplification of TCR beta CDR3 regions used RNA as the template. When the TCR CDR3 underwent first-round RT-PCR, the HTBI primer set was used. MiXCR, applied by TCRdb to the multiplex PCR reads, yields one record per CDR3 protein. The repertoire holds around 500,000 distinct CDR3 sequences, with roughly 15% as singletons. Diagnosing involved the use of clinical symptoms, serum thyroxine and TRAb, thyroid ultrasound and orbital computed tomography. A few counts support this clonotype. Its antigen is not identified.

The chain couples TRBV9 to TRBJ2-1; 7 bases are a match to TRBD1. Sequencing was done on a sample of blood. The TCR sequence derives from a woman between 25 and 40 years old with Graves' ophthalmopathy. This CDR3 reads CASSATRTGSPRYNEQFF. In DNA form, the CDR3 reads TGTGCCAGCAGCGCCACCAGGACAGGCTCGCCCCGATACAATGAGCAGTTCTTC.